This is a list of T cell receptor beta chains from one sample in a study of T cells in Graves' hyperthyroidism and ophthalmopathy. Each CDR3 protein is one row after TCRdb ran MiXCR on the multiplex PCR reads. The data hold about 640,000 distinct CDR3 sequences, with about 20% observed a single time. Input material: blood. These receptors were obtained from a man under 40 with Graves' ophthalmopathy. The CDR3 runs from the conserved cysteine through the conserved F or W. D genes are given only for firm matches. Part of the rows lack a size; the others show once, few, many or a class for expanded clones.

cdr3_nt cdr3_aa j_call v_call d_call clone_size
TGTGCCAGCGGTTCCAGTGGAAACACCATATATTTT CASGSSGNTIYF TRBJ1-3 TRBV28 - -
TGTGCCAGCAGACCGACTAGCGGTGCCCGCACCGGGGAGCTGTTTTTT CASRPTSGARTGELFF TRBJ2-2 TRBV12-3/TRBV12-4 TRBD2 few
TGCGCCAGCAGTGAGTCCAGGGGGCGAACCCAGTACTTC CASSESRGRTQYF TRBJ2-5 TRBV10-1 TRBD1 few
TGTGCCACCAGAGGGACAGGGGTCTATGGCTACACCTTC CATRGTGVYGYTF TRBJ1-2 TRBV15 TRBD1 once
TGCGCCAGCAGCTTATCGGACGGGGCCCGCGGGGTGGAGCAGTATTTT CASSLSDGARGVEQYF TRBJ2-3 TRBV5-1 - -
TGTGCCAGCAGAGGTGGAGGGGGCATCTACAATGAGCAGTTCTTC CASRGGGGIYNEQFF TRBJ2-1 TRBV7-2 - few
TGTGCCATCAGTGAGTCATGGCAGGCCAGCTACGAGCAGTACTTC CAISESWQASYEQYF TRBJ2-7 TRBV10-3 - -
TGTGCCAGCAGCTCAGCGGCGGATGCTAGCGGGAGAAATGAGCAGTTCTTC CASSSAADASGRNEQFF TRBJ2-1 TRBV7-2 TRBD2 many
TGTGCCAGCAGTTTATCTAGGGACAGCTCCTACGAGCAGTACTTC CASSLSRDSSYEQYF TRBJ2-7 TRBV27 TRBD1 -
TGTGCCATACTGGACTACAATGAGCAGTTCTTC CAILDYNEQFF TRBJ2-1 TRBV2 - -
TGTGCCAGCAGCCGGGACGGCGCAGGGGAAGAGACCCAGTACTTC CASSRDGAGEETQYF TRBJ2-5 TRBV7-8 - many
TGCAGCGTACCAGAGGGCACTGAAGCTTTCTTT CSVPEGTEAFF TRBJ1-1 TRBV29-1 - -
TGCAGTGCTGGCGACCTAACGGGGCGTCTCTATGGCTACACCTTC CSAGDLTGRLYGYTF TRBJ1-2 TRBV20-1 - few
TGTGCCACGACAGGGGAATTGAACGAGCAGTACTTC CATTGELNEQYF TRBJ2-7 TRBV10-3 TRBD1 -
TGTGCCACCGCACCGGGACAGGTCAACCTAAGGGGCTACACCTTC CATAPGQVNLRGYTF TRBJ1-2 TRBV9 TRBD1 few
TGTGCCAGCAATGAAGGGGCACAGCCCCAGCATTTT CASNEGAQPQHF TRBJ1-5 TRBV6-1 - -
TGTGCCAGCAGTTCATACAGGGGGCATTATTCTGGAAACACCATATATTTT CASSSYRGHYSGNTIYF TRBJ1-3 TRBV28 TRBD1 once
TGTGCCAGCACCTCAAACCCAGACACCTCCTACGAGCAGTACTTC CASTSNPDTSYEQYF TRBJ2-7 TRBV6-1 - -
TGTGCCAGCAGCTTAAGTACGGGACAGGGGGCTGGAAACTCCTACAGTGAGCAGTTCTTC CASSLSTGQGAGNSYSEQFF TRBJ2-1 TRBV7-9 TRBD1 -
TGTGCCAGCAGTTTTACCGGGAATGAGCAGTTCTTC CASSFTGNEQFF TRBJ2-1 TRBV7-2 - many
TGCGCCAGCAGCCAAGATCCCGGACTAGCTGACAATGAGCAGTTCTTC CASSQDPGLADNEQFF TRBJ2-1 TRBV4-1 TRBD2 -
TGTGCCAGTAGTATGGACAGGGGACAGCCCCAGCATTTT CASSMDRGQPQHF TRBJ1-5 TRBV19 TRBD1 few
TGTGCCAGCAGGGAACTCGAATTTGGGGTGTTTTTT CASRELEFGVFF TRBJ2-2 TRBV2 - once
TGTGCCAGCAGCTCTCATACGGGACAGTCACCCTACGAGCAGTACTTC CASSSHTGQSPYEQYF TRBJ2-7 TRBV7-9 TRBD1 -
TGCGCCAGCAGCTTCGGGACAGGGGGCGTCTATGGCTACACCTTC CASSFGTGGVYGYTF TRBJ1-2 TRBV5-1 TRBD1 few
TGTGCCTGGAGTTCTGGAGGGGATACGCAGTATTTT CAWSSGGDTQYF TRBJ2-3 TRBV30 - few
TGTGCCAGCAGTTCCCCGACAGGGCCAAGGAATGGCTACACCTTC CASSSPTGPRNGYTF TRBJ1-2 TRBV6-2/TRBV6-3 TRBD1 -
TGTGCCAGCAGTTTCGAGGGAGGAAATGAGCAGTTCTTC CASSFEGGNEQFF TRBJ2-1 TRBV28 - -
TGTGCCAGCAATGGACTAGCGGGCGTCTACAATGAGCAGTTCTTC CASNGLAGVYNEQFF TRBJ2-1 TRBV28 TRBD2 -
TGTGCCAGCAGCTTAGTGCCTAGCGGGAGTGGGGATGAGCAGTTCTTC CASSLVPSGSGDEQFF TRBJ2-1 TRBV7-9 TRBD2 few